The present entry profiles one T cell receptor (beta chain) with its context. This sample stems from a study of CD8 T cell repertoires and HIV-1 epitope variants. Study overall: Separate wells received one of Twenty-five Gag or Nef variant peptides.

Assay used: immunoSEQ multiplex PCR; TCRdb lists only in-frame clones, some missing. The table shows some 87,000 clones, with approximately 70% occurring only once. The germline V gene encodes CDR1 MNHEY and CDR2 SVGAGI. V gave up 7 bases and J gave up 4 bases, with 11 bases separating them. This CDR3 contains 13 residues. The TCR was taken from a male donor with HIV. Sequenced sample: uncultured baseline CD8+ T cells from peripheral blood mononuclear cells (PBMCs). V and J are TRBV6-5 and TRBJ1-3; no definite D call. The CDR3 loop is CASTENGGNTIYF. CDR3 coding DNA: TGTGCCAGCACCGAGAACGGGGGAAACACCATATATTTT.